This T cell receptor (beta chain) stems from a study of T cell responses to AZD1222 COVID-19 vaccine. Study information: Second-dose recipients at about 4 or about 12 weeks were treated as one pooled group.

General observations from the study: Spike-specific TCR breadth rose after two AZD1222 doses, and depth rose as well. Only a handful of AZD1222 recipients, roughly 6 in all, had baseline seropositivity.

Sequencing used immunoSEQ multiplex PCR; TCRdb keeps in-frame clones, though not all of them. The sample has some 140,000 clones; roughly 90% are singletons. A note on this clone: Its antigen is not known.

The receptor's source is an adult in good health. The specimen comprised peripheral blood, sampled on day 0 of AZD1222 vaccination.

CDR3 nucleotides: TGTGCCACCAGTGATTTGGGAGGGGGGAGCTCCTACAATGAGCAGTTCTTC. Translating it yields CATSDLGGGSSYNEQFF. The chain combines TRBV24-1 with TRBJ2-1; the D call may be TRBD1 or TRBD2 (6 bases each). The CDR3 consists of 17 residues. V lost 0 bases and J lost 0, with 11 bases in between. CDR1 is KGHDR, CDR2 SFDVKD, per germline.